This T cell receptor beta chain was recovered during a study of cytomegalovirus exposure and HLA in healthy donors. Germline V CDR1 and CDR2: LNHNV, YYDKDF (reference sequence). The CDR3 is 14 amino acids. V was pared by 1 base and J by 7 bases, with 13 bases between. PCR used 60 Vbeta primers and 13 Jbeta primers. Clones were read by immunoSEQ multiplex PCR, and TCRdb kept only the in-frame ones, dropping some. The profile covers 100,000 to 150,000 clones, with 80% to 90% appearing a single time and 0.95% to 1.4% taken by the ten largest. Sequencing input: PBMCs. This sequence originates from a woman aged 25-40 years in good health and CMV-seronegative. V usage is TRBV15 and J usage is TRBJ1-1; the D gene is possibly TRBD1 (5 bases). The CDR3 loop is CATSRVAGSLEAFF. The DNA for the CDR3 is TGTGCCACCAGCAGAGTGGCAGGGTCCCTTGAAGCTTTCTTT.